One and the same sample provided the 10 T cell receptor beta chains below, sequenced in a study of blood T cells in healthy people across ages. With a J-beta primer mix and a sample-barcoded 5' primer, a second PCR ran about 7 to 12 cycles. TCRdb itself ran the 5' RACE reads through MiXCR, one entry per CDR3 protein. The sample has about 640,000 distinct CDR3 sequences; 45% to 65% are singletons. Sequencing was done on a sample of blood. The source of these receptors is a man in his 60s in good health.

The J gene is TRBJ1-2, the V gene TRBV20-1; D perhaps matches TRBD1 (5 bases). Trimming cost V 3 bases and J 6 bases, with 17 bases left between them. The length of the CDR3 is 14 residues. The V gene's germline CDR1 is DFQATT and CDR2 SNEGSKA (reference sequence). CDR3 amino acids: CSASPGGVGDGYTF. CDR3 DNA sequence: TGCAGTGCTAGTCCGGGGGGGGTAGGGGATGGCTACACCTTC.

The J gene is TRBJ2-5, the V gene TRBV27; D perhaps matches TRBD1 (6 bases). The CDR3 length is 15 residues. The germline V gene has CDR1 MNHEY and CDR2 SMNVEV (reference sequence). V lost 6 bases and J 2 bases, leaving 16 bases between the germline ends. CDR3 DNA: TGTGCCAGCAGAAACAGGGATGTTCCACAAGAGACCCAGTACTTC. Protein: CASRNRDVPQETQYF.

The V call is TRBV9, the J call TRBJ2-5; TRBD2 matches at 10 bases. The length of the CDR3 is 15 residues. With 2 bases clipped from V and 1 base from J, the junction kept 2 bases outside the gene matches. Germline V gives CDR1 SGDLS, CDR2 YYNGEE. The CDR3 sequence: CASSVGTSAQETQYF. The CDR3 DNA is TGTGCCAGCAGCGTTGGGACTAGCGCCCAAGAGACCCAGTACTTC.

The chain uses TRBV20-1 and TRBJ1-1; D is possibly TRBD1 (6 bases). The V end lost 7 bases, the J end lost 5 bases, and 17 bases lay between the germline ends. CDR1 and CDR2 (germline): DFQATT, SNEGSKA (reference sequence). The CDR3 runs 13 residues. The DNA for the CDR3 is TGCAGTGGAAGGGGGAGTCTCGGGACTGAAGCTTTCTTT. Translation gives CSGRGSLGTEAFF.

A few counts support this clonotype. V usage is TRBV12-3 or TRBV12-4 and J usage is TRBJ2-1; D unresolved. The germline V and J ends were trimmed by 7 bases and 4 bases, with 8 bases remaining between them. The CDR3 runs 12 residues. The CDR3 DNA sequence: TGTGCCAGCAAACTACTATACAATGAGCAGTTCTTC. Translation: CASKLLYNEQFF.

CDR3 in amino acids: CSARVPRLDDTGELFF. The CDR3 DNA reads TGCAGTGCTAGAGTCCCACGGCTCGACGACACCGGGGAGCTGTTTTTT. The chain joins TRBV20-1 to TRBJ2-2; D uncertain. The CDR3 spans 16 residues. The V and J ends lost 1 base and 3 bases respectively, with 15 bases between them. Germline values: CDR1 DFQATT, CDR2 SNEGSKA (reference sequence).

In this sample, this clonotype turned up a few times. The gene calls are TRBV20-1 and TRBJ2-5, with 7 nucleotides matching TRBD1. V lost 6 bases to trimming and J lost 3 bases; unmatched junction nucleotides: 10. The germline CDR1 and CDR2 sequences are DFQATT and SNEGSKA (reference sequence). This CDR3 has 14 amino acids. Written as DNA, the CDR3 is TGCAGTGCCGTCACCGGGACAGCAGAAGAGACCCAGTACTTC. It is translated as CSAVTGTAEETQYF.

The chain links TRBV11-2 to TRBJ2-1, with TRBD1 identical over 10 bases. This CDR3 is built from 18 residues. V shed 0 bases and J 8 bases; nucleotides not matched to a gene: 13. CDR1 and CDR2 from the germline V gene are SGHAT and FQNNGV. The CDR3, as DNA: TGTGCCAGCAGCTTAGAGCTGTCGGGACAGGGGCGTAGGGATGAGCAGTTCTTC. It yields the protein CASSLELSGQGRRDEQFF. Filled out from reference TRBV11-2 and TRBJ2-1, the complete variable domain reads EAGVAQSPRYKIIEKRQSVAFWCNPISGHATLYWYQQILGQGPKLLIQFQNNGVVDDSQLPKDRFSAERLKGVDSTLKIQPAKLEDSAVYLCASSLELSGQGRRDEQFFGPGTRLTVL.

The CDR3 sequence is CSASDSGGQETQYF. DNA for the CDR3: TGCAGTGCTTCCGATAGCGGGGGTCAAGAGACCCAGTACTTC. This sequence joins TRBV20-1 and TRBJ2-5; TRBD2 matches 9 bases. Germline-derived CDR1 and CDR2 are DFQATT and SNEGSKA (reference sequence). This CDR3 has 14 amino acids. J was trimmed by 2 bases and V by 5 bases; bases with no gene match: 6.

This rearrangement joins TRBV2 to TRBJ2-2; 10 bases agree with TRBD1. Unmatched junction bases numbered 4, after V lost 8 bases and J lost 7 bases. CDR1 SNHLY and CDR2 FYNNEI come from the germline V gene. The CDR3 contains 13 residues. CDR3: CASRDRGVGELFF. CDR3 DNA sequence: TGTGCCAGCCGGGACAGGGGAGTCGGGGAGCTGTTTTTT.